A selection of T cell receptor beta chains follows, all from one sample in a study of cytomegalovirus exposure and HLA in healthy donors. Sequencing used immunoSEQ multiplex PCR; TCRdb keeps in-frame clones, though not all of them. This table has 90,000 to 150,000 clones, roughly 82% appearing once. Specimen: PBMCs. These receptor sequences come from a man in his forties or fifties in good health and CMV-seropositive. Each CDR3 is given with its conserved first and last residue. Fields, in order: D gene, clone size, J gene, V gene, CDR3 protein, CDR3 DNA. A D gene is named only where the DNA matches it firmly. Size is stated for part of the rows, as once, few or many counts, or as a class when the clone is expanded.

TRBD2	-	TRBJ2-5	TRBV2	CASSEALAGRGETQYF	TGTGCCAGCAGTGAAGCACTAGCGGGGAGAGGAGAGACCCAGTACTTC
-	-	TRBJ2-2	TRBV28	CASDPKQGTGELFF	TGTGCCAGCGACCCTAAACAGGGAACCGGGGAGCTGTTTTTT
TRBD1	-	TRBJ1-2	TRBV6-1	CASKSDRVNYGYTF	TGTGCCAGCAAGTCGGACAGGGTAAACTATGGCTACACCTTC
-	-	TRBJ2-1	TRBV11-2	CASSRTDDSYNEQFF	TGTGCCAGCAGCCGGACTGATGACTCCTACAATGAGCAGTTCTTC
-	-	TRBJ2-7	TRBV28	CASTGAPTYEQYF	TGTGCCAGCACTGGGGCTCCCACCTACGAGCAGTACTTC
TRBD2	-	TRBJ2-3	TRBV7-2	CASSLGFQRGDTQYF	TGTGCCAGCAGCTTAGGTTTCCAGCGGGGAGATACGCAGTATTTT
TRBD1	-	TRBJ1-4	TRBV13	CASSLRQGGGEKLFF	TGTGCCAGCAGCTTGCGACAGGGTGGAGGGGAAAAACTGTTTTTT
TRBD1	-	TRBJ1-6	TRBV27	CASSPTGGWYNSPLHF	TGTGCCAGCAGTCCTACAGGGGGTTGGTATAATTCACCCCTCCACTTT
TRBD1	-	TRBJ1-2	TRBV29-1	CSAGTGGLGYTF	TGCAGCGCCGGGACAGGTGGTCTTGGCTACACCTTC
TRBD1	-	TRBJ2-5	TRBV11-2	CASSLSRTGRETQYF	TGTGCCAGCAGCTTATCGAGGACAGGACGGGAGACCCAGTACTTC
-	-	TRBJ2-5	TRBV9	CASSGPKGETQYF	TGTGCCAGCAGCGGACCGAAGGGGGAGACCCAGTACTTC
-	few	TRBJ2-2	TRBV2	CASLIGGSKGELFF	TGTGCCAGTTTGATTGGGGGCTCGAAAGGGGAGCTGTTTTTT
TRBD1	-	TRBJ2-5	TRBV4-1	CASREMTGAQETQYF	TGCGCCAGCAGGGAGATGACAGGGGCGCAAGAGACCCAGTACTTC
-	-	TRBJ2-7	TRBV18	CASSLEASDQGMGEQYF	TGTGCCAGCTCGCTGGAAGCTTCGGACCAGGGCATGGGCGAGCAGTACTTC
-	-	TRBJ1-2	TRBV6-1	CASTVTQGEGYTF	TGTGCCAGCACGGTCACACAGGGAGAAGGCTACACCTTC
TRBD2	-	TRBJ2-7	TRBV5-1	CASSLVGGGSGSYEQYF	TGCGCCAGCAGCTTGGTGGGCGGGGGTAGCGGTTCCTACGAGCAGTACTTC
TRBD2	-	TRBJ2-3	TRBV4-2	CASSQLAGGPTDTQYF	TGTGCCAGCAGCCAACTAGCGGGGGGGCCCACAGATACGCAGTATTTT
TRBD2	-	TRBJ2-2	TRBV11-3	CASSLEASGGTGELFF	TGTGCCAGCAGCTTAGAAGCCAGCGGGGGAACCGGGGAGCTGTTTTTT
-	-	TRBJ1-3	TRBV7-9	CASSLSQANTIYF	TGTGCCAGCAGCTTATCCCAGGCCAACACCATATATTTT
-	-	TRBJ2-7	TRBV15	CATSKEDRILSGSYEQYF	TGTGCCACCAGCAAAGAAGACAGAATCCTAAGTGGTTCCTACGAGCAGTACTTC
-	few	TRBJ2-5	TRBV7-9	CSSSYAGALLKETQYF	TGTTCCAGCAGCTATGCGGGGGCCCTCCTCAAAGAGACCCAGTACTTC
TRBD1	-	TRBJ2-2	TRBV19	CASRGGQGATGELFF	TGTGCCAGCAGGGGGGGACAGGGGGCGACCGGGGAGCTGTTTTTT
-	-	TRBJ1-2	TRBV2	CASSRGQGYTF	TGTGCCAGCAGTCGGGGTCAGGGCTACACCTTC
-	-	TRBJ1-5	TRBV30	CAWSVLQEQPQHF	TGTGCCTGGAGTGTGTTACAGGAGCAGCCCCAGCATTTT
-	-	TRBJ1-2	TRBV28	CASSLPQGNYGYTF	TGTGCCAGCTCACTCCCACAGGGAAACTATGGCTACACCTTC
TRBD1	-	TRBJ1-1	TRBV7-2	CASSIQGGVRPEAFF	TGTGCCAGCAGCATACAGGGGGGGGTGCGACCTGAAGCTTTCTTT
-	few	TRBJ1-2	TRBV18	CASSPGRTYGYTF	TGTGCCAGCTCACCGGGGCGGACCTATGGCTACACCTTC
-	-	TRBJ2-5	TRBV28	CASRTPGSETQYF	TGTGCCAGCAGAACTCCAGGGTCAGAGACCCAGTACTTC
TRBD2	-	TRBJ2-5	TRBV5-8	CASSLELAGETQYF	TGTGCCAGCAGCTTGGAACTAGCGGGAGAGACCCAGTACTTC
-	few	TRBJ1-1	TRBV7-9	CASKVGGNTEAFF	TGTGCCAGCAAGGTCGGAGGGAACACTGAAGCTTTCTTT
TRBD1	once	TRBJ2-5	TRBV4-3	CASSQERTGLQETQYF	TGCGCCAGCAGCCAAGAAAGGACAGGGCTGCAAGAGACCCAGTACTTC
-	-	TRBJ2-7	TRBV5-5	CASSPVLDRRGEQYF	TGTGCCAGCAGCCCGGTCCTGGATAGGAGGGGCGAGCAGTACTTC
-	-	TRBJ2-2	TRBV7-2	CASTTRGGSNTGELFF	TGTGCCAGCACCACCCGTGGCGGTTCGAACACCGGGGAGCTGTTTTTT
-	once	TRBJ2-1	TRBV7-3	CASSGGGGYNEQFF	TGTGCCAGCAGCGGTGGGGGAGGCTACAATGAGCAGTTCTTC
TRBD2	-	TRBJ2-3	TRBV30	CACNPSGGYSRQYF	TGTGCCTGTAACCCTAGCGGGGGGTACTCCAGGCAGTATTTT
-	-	TRBJ2-1	TRBV7-3	CASSLGLSSYNEQFF	TGTGCCAGCAGCTTAGGGCTTAGCTCCTACAATGAGCAGTTCTTC
-	-	TRBJ2-7	TRBV7-2	CASSLESVRLYEQYF	TGTGCCAGCAGCTTAGAGTCAGTCCGACTCTACGAGCAGTACTTC
-	-	TRBJ2-2	TRBV7-9	CSSTLGGAPTGELFF	TGTTCCAGCACCCTAGGTGGGGCGCCCACCGGGGAGCTGTTTTTT
TRBD1	-	TRBJ2-7	TRBV14	CASSQDHRGTEQYF	TGTGCCAGCAGCCAAGATCACAGGGGGACCGAGCAGTACTTC
-	-	TRBJ1-1	TRBV6-5	CASRGGFEAFF	TGTGCCAGCAGGGGAGGCTTCGAAGCTTTCTTT